There are a few counts of the clone carrying this T cell receptor (beta chain). The antigen remains undetermined. The data were obtained in a study of blood T cells in healthy people across ages. Study-wide results and caveats: Observed TCR beta diversity showed a strong correlation with the percentage of naive T cells as measured by flow cytometry. Observed TCR beta diversity per million T cells went down as age went up. This fall followed a roughly linear course with age.

A J-beta primer mix and a sample-barcoded 5' primer were used in a second PCR of roughly 6 to 12 cycles. TCRdb called the 5' RACE reads again in MiXCR, with one record for every CDR3 protein. In the table there are approximately 1,700,000 distinct CDR3 sequences, roughly two fifths of which are singletons. The sample consisted of blood. This sequence originates from a human donor in good health.

The chain's CDR3 is CASTPAAGDYGYTF. The CDR3 DNA follows: TGTGCCAGCACCCCTGCTGCGGGTGACTATGGCTACACCTTC. V is TRBV25-1 and J is TRBJ1-2, with D unresolved. CDR1 is MGHDK, CDR2 SYGVNS, per germline. V lost 7 bases and J 3 bases, leaving 15 bases between the germline ends. The CDR3 covers 14 residues.